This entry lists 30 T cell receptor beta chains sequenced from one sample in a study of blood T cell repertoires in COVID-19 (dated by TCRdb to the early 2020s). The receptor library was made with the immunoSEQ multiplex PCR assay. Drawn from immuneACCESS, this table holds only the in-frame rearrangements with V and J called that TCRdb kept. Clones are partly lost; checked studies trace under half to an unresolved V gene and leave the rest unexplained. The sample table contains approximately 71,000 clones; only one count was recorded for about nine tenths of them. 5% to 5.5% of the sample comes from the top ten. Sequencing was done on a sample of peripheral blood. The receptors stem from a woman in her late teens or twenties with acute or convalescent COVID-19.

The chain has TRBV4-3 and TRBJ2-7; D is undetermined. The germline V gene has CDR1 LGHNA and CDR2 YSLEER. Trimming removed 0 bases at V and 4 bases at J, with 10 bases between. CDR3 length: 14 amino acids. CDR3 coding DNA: TGCGCCAGCAGCCAAGATCCCCTCTCTTACGAGCAGTACTTC. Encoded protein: CASSQDPLSYEQYF.

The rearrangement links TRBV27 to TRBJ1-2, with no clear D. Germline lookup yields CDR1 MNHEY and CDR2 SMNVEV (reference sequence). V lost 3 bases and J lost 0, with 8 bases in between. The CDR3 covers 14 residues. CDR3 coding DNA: TGTGCCAGCAGTTTCAAGGGAGCTAACTATGGCTACACCTTC. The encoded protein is CASSFKGANYGYTF.

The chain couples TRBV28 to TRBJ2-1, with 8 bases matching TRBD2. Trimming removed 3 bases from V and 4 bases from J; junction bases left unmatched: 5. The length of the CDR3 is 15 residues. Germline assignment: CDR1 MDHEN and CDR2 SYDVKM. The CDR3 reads CASSLAGGLYNEQFF. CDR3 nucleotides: TGTGCCAGCAGTTTGGCGGGGGGCCTGTACAATGAGCAGTTCTTC. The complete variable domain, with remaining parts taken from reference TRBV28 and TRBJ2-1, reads DVKVTQSSRYLVKRTGEKVFLECVQDMDHENMFWYRQDPGLGLRLIYFSYDVKMKEKGDIPEGYSVSREKKERFSLILESASTNQTSMYLCASSLAGGLYNEQFFGPGTRLTVL.

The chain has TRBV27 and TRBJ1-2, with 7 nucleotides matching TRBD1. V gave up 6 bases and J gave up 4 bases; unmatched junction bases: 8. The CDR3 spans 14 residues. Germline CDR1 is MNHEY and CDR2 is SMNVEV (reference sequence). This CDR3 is CASRPTGLFYGYTF. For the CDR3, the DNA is TGTGCCAGCAGACCGACAGGGCTGTTCTATGGCTACACCTTC.

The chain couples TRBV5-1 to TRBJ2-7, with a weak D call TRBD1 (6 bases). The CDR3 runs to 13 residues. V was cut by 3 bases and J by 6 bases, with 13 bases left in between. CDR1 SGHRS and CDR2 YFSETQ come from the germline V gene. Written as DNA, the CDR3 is TGCGCCAGCAGCTCCACAGGGCTTGGCGAGCAGTACTTC. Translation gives CASSSTGLGEQYF.

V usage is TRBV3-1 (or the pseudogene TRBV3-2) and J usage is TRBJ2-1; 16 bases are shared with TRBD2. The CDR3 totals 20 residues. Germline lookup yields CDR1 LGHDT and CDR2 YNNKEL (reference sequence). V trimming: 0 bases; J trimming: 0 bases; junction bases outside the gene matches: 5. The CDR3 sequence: CASSQEPGLAGGSSYNEQFF. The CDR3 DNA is TGTGCCAGCAGCCAAGAACCGGGACTAGCGGGGGGGAGCTCCTACAATGAGCAGTTCTTC.

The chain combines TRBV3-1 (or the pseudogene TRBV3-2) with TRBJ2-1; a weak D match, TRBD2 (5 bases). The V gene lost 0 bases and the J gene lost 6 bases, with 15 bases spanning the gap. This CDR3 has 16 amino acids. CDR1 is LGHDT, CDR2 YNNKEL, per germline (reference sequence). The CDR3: CASSQDPNKRANEQFF. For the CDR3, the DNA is TGTGCCAGCAGCCAAGATCCGAATAAGAGGGCCAATGAGCAGTTCTTC.

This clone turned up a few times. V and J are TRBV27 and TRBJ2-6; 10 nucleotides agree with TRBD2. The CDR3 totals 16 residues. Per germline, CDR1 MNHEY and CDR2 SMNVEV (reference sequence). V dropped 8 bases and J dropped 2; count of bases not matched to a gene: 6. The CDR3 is CASRGLAGAGANVLTF. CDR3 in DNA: TGTGCCAGCCGCGGGCTAGCGGGGGCTGGGGCCAACGTCCTGACTTTC. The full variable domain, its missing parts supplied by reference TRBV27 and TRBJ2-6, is EAQVTQNPRYLITVTGKKLTVTCSQNMNHEYMSWYRQDPGLGLRQIYYSMNVEVTDKGDVPEGYKVSRKEKRNFPLILESPSPNQTSLYFCASRGLAGAGANVLTFGAGSRLTVL.

The CDR3 loop is CASRGEYGYTF. CDR3 coding DNA: TGTGCCAGCAGGGGAGAGTATGGCTACACCTTC. The V gene is TRBV12-3 or TRBV12-4, the J gene TRBJ1-2; the D is unclear. CDR3 length: 11 residues. The ends were cut back, 6 bases at V and 5 bases at J, with 7 bases in the middle.

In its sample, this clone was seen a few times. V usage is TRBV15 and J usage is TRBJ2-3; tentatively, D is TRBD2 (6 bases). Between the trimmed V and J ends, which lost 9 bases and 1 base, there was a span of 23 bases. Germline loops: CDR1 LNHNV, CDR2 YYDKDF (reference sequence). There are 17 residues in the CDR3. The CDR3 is CATGAGTPSVGTDTQYF. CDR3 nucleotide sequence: TGTGCCACTGGGGCCGGGACCCCTAGCGTCGGCACAGATACGCAGTATTTT.

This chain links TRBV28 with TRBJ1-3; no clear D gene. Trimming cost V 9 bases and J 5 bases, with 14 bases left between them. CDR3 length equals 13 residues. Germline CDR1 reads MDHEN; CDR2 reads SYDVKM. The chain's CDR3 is CASQSQSRNTIYF. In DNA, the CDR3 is TGTGCCAGTCAGTCCCAGTCAAGAAACACCATATATTTT. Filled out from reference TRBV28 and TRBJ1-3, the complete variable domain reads DVKVTQSSRYLVKRTGEKVFLECVQDMDHENMFWYRQDPGLGLRLIYFSYDVKMKEKGDIPEGYSVSREKKERFSLILESASTNQTSMYLCASQSQSRNTIYFGEGSWLTVV.

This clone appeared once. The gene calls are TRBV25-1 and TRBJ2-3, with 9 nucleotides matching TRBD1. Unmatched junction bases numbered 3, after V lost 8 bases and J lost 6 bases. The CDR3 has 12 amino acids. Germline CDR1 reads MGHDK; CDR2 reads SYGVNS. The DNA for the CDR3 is TGTGCCAGCGGGGGACAGGGCGATACGCAGTATTTT. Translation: CASGGQGDTQYF.

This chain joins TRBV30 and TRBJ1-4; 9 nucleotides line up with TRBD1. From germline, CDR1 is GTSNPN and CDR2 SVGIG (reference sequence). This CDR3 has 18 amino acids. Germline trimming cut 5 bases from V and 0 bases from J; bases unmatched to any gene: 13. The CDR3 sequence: CAWRYRDRVSATNEKLFF. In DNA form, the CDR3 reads TGTGCCTGGCGTTACCGGGACAGGGTCTCAGCAACTAATGAAAAACTGTTTTTT.

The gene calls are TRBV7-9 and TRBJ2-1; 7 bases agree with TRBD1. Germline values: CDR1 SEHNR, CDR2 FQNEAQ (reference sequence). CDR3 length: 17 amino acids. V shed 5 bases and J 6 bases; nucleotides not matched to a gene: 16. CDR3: CASSLPLDRVVSNEQFF. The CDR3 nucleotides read TGTGCCAGCAGCCTACCTTTAGACAGGGTAGTTAGCAATGAGCAGTTCTTC.

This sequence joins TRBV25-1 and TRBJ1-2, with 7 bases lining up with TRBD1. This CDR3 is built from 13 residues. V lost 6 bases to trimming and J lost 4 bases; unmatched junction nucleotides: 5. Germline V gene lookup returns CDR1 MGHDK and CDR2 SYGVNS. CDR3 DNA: TGTGCCAGCAGCCCGGGACAGAGCTATGGCTACACCTTC. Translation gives CASSPGQSYGYTF.

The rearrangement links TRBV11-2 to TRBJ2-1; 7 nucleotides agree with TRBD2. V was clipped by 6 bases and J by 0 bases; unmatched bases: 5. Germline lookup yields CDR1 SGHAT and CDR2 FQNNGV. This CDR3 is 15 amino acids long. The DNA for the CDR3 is TGTGCCAGCAGGTCTAGCGGAAGCTCCTACAATGAGCAGTTCTTC. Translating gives CASRSSGSSYNEQFF.

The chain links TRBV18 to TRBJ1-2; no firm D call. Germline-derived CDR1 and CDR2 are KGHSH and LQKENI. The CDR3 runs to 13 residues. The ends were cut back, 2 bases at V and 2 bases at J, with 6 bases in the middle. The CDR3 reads CASSPEKNYGYTF. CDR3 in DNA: TGTGCCAGCTCACCAGAGAAGAACTATGGCTACACCTTC.

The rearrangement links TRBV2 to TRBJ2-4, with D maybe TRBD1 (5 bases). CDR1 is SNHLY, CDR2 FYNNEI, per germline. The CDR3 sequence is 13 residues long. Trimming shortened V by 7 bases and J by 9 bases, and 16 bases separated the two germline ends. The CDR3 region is CASKRSGQGIQYF. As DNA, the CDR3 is TGTGCCAGCAAAAGGTCGGGCCAGGGCATTCAGTACTTC.

CDR3 DNA sequence: TGCAGCGTTAATGGGGCAGGGGGCTACACCTTC. Translation gives CSVNGAGGYTF. The chain couples TRBV29-1 to TRBJ1-2; a possible D gene is TRBD1 (5 bases). Germline V gives CDR1 SQVTM, CDR2 ANQGSEA. Trimming took 5 bases from V and 8 from J, leaving 12 bases between them. The CDR3 is 11 residues long. Supplemented by reference TRBV29-1 and TRBJ1-2, the full variable domain reads SAVISQKPSRDICQRGTSLTIQCQVDSQVTMMFWYRQQPGQSLTLIATANQGSEATYESGFVIDKFPISRPNLTFSTLTVSNMSPEDSSIYLCSVNGAGGYTFGSGTRLTVV.

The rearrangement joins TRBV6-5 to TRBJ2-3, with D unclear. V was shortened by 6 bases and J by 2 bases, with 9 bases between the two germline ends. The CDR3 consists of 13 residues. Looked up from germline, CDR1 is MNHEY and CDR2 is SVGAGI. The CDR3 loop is CASRGPATDTQYF. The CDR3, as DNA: TGTGCCAGCAGGGGCCCGGCCACAGATACGCAGTATTTT.

This chain's CDR3 is CASSLVGGLSEKLFF. The DNA of the CDR3 is TGTGCCAGCAGCTTAGTCGGGGGGCTTTCTGAAAAACTGTTTTTT. This chain uses TRBV11-2 with TRBJ1-4; D possibly corresponds to TRBD1 (6 bases). Germline CDR1 SGHAT, CDR2 FQNNGV. V lost 1 base and J 7 bases, leaving 13 bases between the germline ends. The CDR3 totals 15 residues.

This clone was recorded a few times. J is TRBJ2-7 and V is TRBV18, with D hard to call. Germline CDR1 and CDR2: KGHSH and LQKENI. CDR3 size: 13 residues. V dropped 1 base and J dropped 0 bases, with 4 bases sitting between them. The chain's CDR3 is CASSPLNSYEQYF. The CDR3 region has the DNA TGTGCCAGCTCACCACTCAACTCCTACGAGCAGTACTTC.

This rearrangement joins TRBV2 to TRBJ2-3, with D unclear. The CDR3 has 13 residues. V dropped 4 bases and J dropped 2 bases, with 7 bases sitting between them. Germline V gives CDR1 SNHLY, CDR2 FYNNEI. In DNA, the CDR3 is TGTGCCAGCAGTGGACTTACCACAGATACGCAGTATTTT. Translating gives CASSGLTTDTQYF.

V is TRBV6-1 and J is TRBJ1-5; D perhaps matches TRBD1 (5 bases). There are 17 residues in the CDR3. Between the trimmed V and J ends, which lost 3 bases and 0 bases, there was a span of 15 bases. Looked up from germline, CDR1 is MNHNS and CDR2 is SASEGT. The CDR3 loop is CASSEGRQTVSNQPQHF. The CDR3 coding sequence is TGTGCCAGCAGTGAGGGCAGACAGACCGTTAGCAATCAGCCCCAGCATTTT.

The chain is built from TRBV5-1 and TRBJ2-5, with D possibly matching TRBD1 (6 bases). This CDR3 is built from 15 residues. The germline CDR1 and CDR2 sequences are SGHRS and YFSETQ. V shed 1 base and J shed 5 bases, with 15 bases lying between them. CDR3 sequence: CASSLTPRTEETQYF. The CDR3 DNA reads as TGCGCCAGCAGCTTGACACCTCGGACAGAGGAGACCCAGTACTTC.

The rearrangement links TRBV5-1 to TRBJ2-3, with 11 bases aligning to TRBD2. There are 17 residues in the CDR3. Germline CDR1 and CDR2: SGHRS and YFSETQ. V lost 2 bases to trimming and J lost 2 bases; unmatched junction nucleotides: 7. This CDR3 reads CASSLVTSGTFTDTQYF. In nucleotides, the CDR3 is TGCGCCAGCAGCTTAGTGACTAGCGGGACCTTCACAGATACGCAGTATTTT.

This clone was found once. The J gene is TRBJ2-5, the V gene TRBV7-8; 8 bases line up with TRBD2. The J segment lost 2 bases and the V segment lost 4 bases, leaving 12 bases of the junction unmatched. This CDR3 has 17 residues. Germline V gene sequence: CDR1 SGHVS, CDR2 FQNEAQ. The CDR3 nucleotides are TGTGCCAGCAGCTCACGAGCGGGGGAGTGGGCTCAAGAGACCCAGTACTTC. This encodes CASSSRAGEWAQETQYF.

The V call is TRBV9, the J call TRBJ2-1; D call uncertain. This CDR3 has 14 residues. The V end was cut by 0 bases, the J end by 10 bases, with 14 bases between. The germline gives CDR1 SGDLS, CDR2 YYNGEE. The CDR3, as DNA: TGTGCCAGCAGCGTAGGTTTAGCACTCGCCGAGCAGTTCTTC. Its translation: CASSVGLALAEQFF.

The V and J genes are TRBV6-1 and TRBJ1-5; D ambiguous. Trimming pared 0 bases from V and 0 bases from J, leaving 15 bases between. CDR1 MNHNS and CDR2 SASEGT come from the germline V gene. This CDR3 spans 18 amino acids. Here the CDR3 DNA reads TGTGCCAGCAGTGAAGCGCAATATGGGCAGTATAGCAATCAGCCCCAGCATTTT. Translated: CASSEAQYGQYSNQPQHF.

The CDR3 sequence: CASSPDYTATNEKLFF. The CDR3 DNA reads TGTGCCAGCAGTCCGGACTACACAGCAACTAATGAAAAACTGTTTTTT. The chain carries TRBV28 and TRBJ1-4; D is unclear. The ends were cut back, 5 bases at V and 0 bases at J, with 13 bases in the middle. CDR3 length: 16 amino acids. Looked up from germline, CDR1 is MDHEN and CDR2 is SYDVKM.